The clone carrying this T cell receptor beta chain was found once. Its antigen is currently unknown. This entry comes from a study of cytomegalovirus exposure and HLA in healthy donors. Broader study findings: Some TCR beta chains (164 of them) were listed as cytomegalovirus-associated. Most TCR sequences were uncommon, yet certain public TCRs appeared in many donors.

Some clones are missing from TCRdb's copy, which holds only in-frame ones; the method was immunoSEQ multiplex PCR. This table has about 97,000 clones, about 95% appearing once. Trimming cost V 3 bases and J 3 bases; bases outside gene matches: 2. In germline, CDR1 is LNHNV, CDR2 YYDKDF (reference sequence). The CDR3 has 14 residues. The source of this sequence is a woman younger than 35 in good health and CMV-seronegative. The genes are TRBV15 and TRBJ1-1; TRBD1 aligns across 9 bases. Sequencing was carried out using PBMCs. The CDR3 sequence is CATSRWTGDTEAFF. The CDR3 DNA is TGTGCCACCAGCAGGTGGACAGGGGACACTGAAGCTTTCTTT.